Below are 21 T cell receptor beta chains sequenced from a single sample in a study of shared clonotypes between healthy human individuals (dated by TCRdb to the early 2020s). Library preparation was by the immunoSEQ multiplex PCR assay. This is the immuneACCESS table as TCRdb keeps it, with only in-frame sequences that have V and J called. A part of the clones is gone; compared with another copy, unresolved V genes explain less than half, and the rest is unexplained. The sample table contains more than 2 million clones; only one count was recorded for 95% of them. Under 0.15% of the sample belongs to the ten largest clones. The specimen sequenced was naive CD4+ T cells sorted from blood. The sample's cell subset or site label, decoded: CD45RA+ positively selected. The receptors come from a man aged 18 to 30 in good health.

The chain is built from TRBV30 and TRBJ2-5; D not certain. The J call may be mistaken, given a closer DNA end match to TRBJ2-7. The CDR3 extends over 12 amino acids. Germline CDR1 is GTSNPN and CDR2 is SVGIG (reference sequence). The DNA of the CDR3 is TGTGCCTGGGGGCCAAGCTCCTACGAGCAGTACTTC. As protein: CAWGPSSYEQYF.

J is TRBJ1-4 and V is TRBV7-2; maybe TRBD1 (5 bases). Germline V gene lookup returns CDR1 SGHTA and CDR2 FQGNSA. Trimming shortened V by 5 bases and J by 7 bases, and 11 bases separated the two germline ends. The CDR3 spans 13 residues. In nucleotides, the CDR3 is TGTGCCAGCAGCCGCGGGGGAAGTGAAAAACTGTTTTTT. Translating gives CASSRGGSEKLFF.

The CDR3 spells CASSHSNTDTQYF. CDR3 in DNA: TGTGCCAGCAGCCATAGTAACACAGATACGCAGTATTTT. The chain combines TRBV5-4 with TRBJ2-3; no clear D. CDR1 is SGHNT and CDR2 is YYREEE in the germline V gene (reference sequence). CDR3 size: 13 residues. V gave up 4 bases and J gave up 2 bases, with 8 bases separating them.

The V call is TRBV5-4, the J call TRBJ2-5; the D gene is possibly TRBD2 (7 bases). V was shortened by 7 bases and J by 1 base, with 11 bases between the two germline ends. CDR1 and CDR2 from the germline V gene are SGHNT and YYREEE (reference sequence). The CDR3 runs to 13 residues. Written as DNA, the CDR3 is TGTGCCAGCGGACGGGGGGCCCAAGAGACCCAGTACTTC. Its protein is CASGRGAQETQYF.

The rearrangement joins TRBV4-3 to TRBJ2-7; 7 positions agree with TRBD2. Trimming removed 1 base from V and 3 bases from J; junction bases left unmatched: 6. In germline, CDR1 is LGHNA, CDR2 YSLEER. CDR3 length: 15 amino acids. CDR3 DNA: TGCGCCAGCAGCCAAGGCCTAGCGGACGACTACGAGCAGTACTTC. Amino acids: CASSQGLADDYEQYF.

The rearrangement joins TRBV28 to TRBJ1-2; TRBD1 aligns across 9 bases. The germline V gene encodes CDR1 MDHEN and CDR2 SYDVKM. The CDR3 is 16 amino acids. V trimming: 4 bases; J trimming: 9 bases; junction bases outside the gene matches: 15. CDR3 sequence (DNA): TGTGCCAGCAGTTCCCCCCAACGGGACAGGGCATTGAGCTACACCTTC. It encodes CASSSPQRDRALSYTF.

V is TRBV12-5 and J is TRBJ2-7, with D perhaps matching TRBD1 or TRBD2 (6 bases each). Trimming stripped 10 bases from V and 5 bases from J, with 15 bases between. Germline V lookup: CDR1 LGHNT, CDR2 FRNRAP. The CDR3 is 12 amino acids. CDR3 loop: CATSGAGDEQYF. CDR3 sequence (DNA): TGTGCTACCTCGGGAGCAGGGGACGAGCAGTACTTC.

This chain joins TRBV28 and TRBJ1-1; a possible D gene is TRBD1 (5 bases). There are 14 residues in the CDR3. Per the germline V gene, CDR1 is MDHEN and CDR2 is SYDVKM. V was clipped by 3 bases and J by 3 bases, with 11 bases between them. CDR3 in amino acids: CASSFWGIDTEAFF. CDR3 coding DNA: TGTGCCAGCAGTTTCTGGGGGATAGACACTGAAGCTTTCTTT.

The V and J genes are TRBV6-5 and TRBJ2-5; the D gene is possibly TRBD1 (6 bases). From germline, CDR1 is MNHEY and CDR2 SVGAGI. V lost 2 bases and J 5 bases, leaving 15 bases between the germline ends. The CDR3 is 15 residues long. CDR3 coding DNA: TGTGCCAGCAGTTACAGTCAGGGGCGGTTTGAGACCCAGTACTTC. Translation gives CASSYSQGRFETQYF.

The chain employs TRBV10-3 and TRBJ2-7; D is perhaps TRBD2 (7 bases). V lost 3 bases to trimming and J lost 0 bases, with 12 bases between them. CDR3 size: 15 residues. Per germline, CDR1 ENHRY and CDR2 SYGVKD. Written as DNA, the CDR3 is TGTGCCATCAGTGACGGCGGGGGCGACTCCTACGAGCAGTACTTC. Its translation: CAISDGGGDSYEQYF.

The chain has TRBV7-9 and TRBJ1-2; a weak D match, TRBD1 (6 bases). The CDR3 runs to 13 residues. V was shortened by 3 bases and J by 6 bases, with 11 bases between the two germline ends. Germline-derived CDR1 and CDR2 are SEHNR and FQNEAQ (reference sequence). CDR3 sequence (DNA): TGTGCCAGCAGCTTTGGACAGATAGATGGCTACACCTTC. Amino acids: CASSFGQIDGYTF.

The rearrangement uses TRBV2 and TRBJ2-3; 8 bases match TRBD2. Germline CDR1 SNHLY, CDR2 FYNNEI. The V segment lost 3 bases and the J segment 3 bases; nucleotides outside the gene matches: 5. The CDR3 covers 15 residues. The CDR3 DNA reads TGTGCCAGCAGTGATGAGAGCGGGAGTACAGATACGCAGTATTTT. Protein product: CASSDESGSTDTQYF.

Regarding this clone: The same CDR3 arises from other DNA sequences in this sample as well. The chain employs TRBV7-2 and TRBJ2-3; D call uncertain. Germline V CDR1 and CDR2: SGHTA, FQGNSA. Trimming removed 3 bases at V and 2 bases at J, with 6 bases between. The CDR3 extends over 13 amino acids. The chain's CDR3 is CASSFPSTDTQYF. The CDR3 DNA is TGTGCCAGCAGCTTCCCCTCCACAGATACGCAGTATTTT. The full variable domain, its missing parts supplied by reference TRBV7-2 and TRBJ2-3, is GAGVSQSPSNKVTEKGKDVELRCDPISGHTALYWYRQSLGQGLEFLIYFQGNSAPDKSGLPSDRFSAERTGGSVSTLTIQRTQQEDSAVYLCASSFPSTDTQYFGPGTRLTVL.

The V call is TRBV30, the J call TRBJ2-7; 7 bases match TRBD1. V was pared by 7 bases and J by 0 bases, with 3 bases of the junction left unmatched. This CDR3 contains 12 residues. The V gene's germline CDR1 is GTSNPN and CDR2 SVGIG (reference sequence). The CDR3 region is CASGQNSYEQYF. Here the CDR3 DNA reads TGTGCCTCGGGACAGAACTCCTACGAGCAGTACTTC.

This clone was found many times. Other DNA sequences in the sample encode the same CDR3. CDR3 in DNA: TGTGCCTGGAGTGTTGAGGGATTCACTGAAGCTTTCTTT. Translation gives CAWSVEGFTEAFF. The rearrangement links TRBV30 to TRBJ1-1; the D is unclear. The CDR3 contains 13 residues. Germline loops: CDR1 GTSNPN, CDR2 SVGIG (reference sequence). Trimming took off 0 bases at V and 4 bases at J, with 9 bases between the two ends.

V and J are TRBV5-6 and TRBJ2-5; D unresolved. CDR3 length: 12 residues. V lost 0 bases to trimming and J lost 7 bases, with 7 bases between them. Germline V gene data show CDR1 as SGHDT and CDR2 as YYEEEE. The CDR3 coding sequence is TGTGCCAGCAGCTTGGGTCTTGGGACCCAGTACTTC. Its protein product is CASSLGLGTQYF.

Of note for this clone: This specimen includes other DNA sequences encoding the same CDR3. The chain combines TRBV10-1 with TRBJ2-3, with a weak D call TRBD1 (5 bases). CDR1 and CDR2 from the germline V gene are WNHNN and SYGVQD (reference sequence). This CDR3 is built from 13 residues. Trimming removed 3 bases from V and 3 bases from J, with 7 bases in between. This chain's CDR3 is CASSESGTDTQYF. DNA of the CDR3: TGCGCCAGCAGTGAATCAGGGACAGATACGCAGTATTTT.

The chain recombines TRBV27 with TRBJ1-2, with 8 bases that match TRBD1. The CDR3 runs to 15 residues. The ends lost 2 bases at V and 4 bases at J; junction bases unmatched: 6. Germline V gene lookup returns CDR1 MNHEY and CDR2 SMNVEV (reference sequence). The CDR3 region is CASSLRDRPAYGYTF. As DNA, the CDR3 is TGTGCCAGCAGTTTAAGGGACAGGCCGGCCTATGGCTACACCTTC.

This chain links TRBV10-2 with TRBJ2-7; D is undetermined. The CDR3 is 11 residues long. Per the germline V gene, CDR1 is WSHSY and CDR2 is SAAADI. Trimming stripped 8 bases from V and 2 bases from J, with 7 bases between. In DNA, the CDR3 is TGCGCCAGCTCCAAGGCCTACGAGCAGTACTTC. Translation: CASSKAYEQYF.

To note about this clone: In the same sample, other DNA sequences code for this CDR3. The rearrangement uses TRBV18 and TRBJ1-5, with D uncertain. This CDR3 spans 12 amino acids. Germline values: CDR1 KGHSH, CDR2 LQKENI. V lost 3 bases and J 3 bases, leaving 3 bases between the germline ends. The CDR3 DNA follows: TGTGCCAGCTCACCCTCCAATCAGCCCCAGCATTTT. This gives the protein CASSPSNQPQHF.

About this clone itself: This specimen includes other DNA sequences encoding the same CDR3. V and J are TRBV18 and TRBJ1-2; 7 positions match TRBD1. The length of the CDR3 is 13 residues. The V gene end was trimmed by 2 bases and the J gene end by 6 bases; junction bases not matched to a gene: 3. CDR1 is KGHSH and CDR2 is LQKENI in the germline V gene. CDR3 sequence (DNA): TGTGCCAGCTCACCAAGGCAGGGGGATGGCTACACCTTC. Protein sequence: CASSPRQGDGYTF. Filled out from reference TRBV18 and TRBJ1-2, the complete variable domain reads NAGVMQNPRHLVRRRGQEARLRCSPMKGHSHVYWYRQLPEEGLKFMVYLQKENIIDESGMPKERFSAEFPKEGPSILRIQQVVRGDSAAYFCASSPRQGDGYTFGSGTRLTVV.